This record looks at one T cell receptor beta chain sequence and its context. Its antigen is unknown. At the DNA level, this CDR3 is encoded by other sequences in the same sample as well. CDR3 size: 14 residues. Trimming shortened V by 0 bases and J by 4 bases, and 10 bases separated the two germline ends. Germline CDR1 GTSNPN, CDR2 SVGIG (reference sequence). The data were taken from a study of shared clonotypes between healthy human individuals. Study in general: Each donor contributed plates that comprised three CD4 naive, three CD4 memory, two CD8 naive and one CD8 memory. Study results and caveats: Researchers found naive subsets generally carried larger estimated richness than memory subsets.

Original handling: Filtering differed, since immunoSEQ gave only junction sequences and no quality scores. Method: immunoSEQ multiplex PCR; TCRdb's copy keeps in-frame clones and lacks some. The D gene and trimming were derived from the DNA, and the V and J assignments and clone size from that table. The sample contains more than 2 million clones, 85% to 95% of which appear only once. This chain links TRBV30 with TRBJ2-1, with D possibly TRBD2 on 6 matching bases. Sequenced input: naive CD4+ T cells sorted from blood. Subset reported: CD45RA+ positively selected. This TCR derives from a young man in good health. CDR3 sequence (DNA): TGTGCCTGGAGTGTACTTCGGGGGTACAATGAGCAGTTCTTC. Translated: CAWSVLRGYNEQFF.